The 29 T cell receptor beta chains in this list originate from one sample, sequenced in a study of CD8 T cells in Susac syndrome. RNA totalling about 0.45 to 1 ug underwent reverse transcription with random hexamers. In TCRdb, the immunoSEQ multiplex PCR reads were re-called with MiXCR into one record per CDR3 protein. Found here are over 200,000 distinct CDR3 sequences, 95% of them singletons; the top ten hold 0.082%. Sequenced input: CD4+ T cells from PBMCs. The receptor set was obtained from a human donor with multiple sclerosis.

The V and J genes are TRBV27 and TRBJ1-2, with TRBD1 identical over 7 bases. V was clipped by 5 bases and J by 6 bases; unmatched bases: 15. This CDR3 spans 16 amino acids. CDR1 is MNHEY, CDR2 SMNVEV, per germline (reference sequence). This CDR3 reads CASSPHISDRVDGYTF. In DNA form, the CDR3 reads TGTGCCAGCAGTCCTCACATTTCCGACAGGGTCGATGGCTACACCTTC.

The rearrangement uses TRBV7-2 and TRBJ2-1; D remains ambiguous. V was shortened by 3 bases and J by 8 bases, with 8 bases between the two germline ends. Germline V gives CDR1 SGHTA, CDR2 FQGNSA. CDR3 length: 12 amino acids. The CDR3 reads CASSLSFYEQFF. CDR3 DNA sequence: TGTGCCAGCAGCTTGTCTTTCTATGAGCAGTTCTTC.

The V call is TRBV5-8, the J call TRBJ2-7; D tentatively fits TRBD1 or TRBD2 (6 bases each). Trimming removed 4 bases at V and 4 bases at J, with 18 bases between. CDR3 size: 15 residues. Germline CDR1 and CDR2: SGHTS and YDEGEE. CDR3 loop: CASSRRGQGGYEQYV. CDR3 DNA: TGTGCCAGCAGCCGTCGGGGGCAGGGTGGTTACGAGCAGTACGTC.

This clonotype was counted once. The chain links TRBV12-3 or TRBV12-4 to TRBJ1-2, with D maybe TRBD1 (6 bases). CDR3 size: 13 residues. Trimming pared 3 bases from V and 6 bases from J, leaving 11 bases between. CDR3 bases: TGTGCCAGCAGTTTCCCCACAGGGAATGGCTACACCTTC. It encodes CASSFPTGNGYTF.

The rearrangement uses TRBV30 and TRBJ2-7; TRBD2 aligns across 14 bases. Trimming took 3 bases from V and 5 from J; bases not matched to a gene: 3. The germline CDR1 and CDR2 sequences are GTSNPN and SVGIG (reference sequence). The CDR3 runs 14 residues. The CDR3 region has the DNA TGTGCCTGGAGCAGACTAGCGGGGGGGAACGAGCAGTACTTC. It is translated as CAWSRLAGGNEQYF.

The chain carries TRBV20-1 and TRBJ2-3; TRBD2 matches at 7 bases. CDR1 is DFQATT, CDR2 SNEGSKA, per germline (reference sequence). The CDR3 is made up of 14 amino acids. The CDR3: CSLLPGGSTDTQYF. CDR3 DNA sequence: TGCAGCCTACTACCGGGGGGTAGCACAGATACGCAGTATTTT.

The chain employs TRBV7-9 and TRBJ2-5; TRBD1 or TRBD2 may be the D gene (5 bases each). CDR1 SEHNR and CDR2 FQNEAQ come from the germline V gene (reference sequence). Trimming shortened V by 6 bases and J by 0 bases, and 14 bases separated the two germline ends. The CDR3 runs 15 residues. The CDR3 protein is CASSTGTTYQETQYF. CDR3 DNA sequence: TGTGCCAGCAGTACTGGGACCACGTACCAAGAGACCCAGTACTTC.

This chain links TRBV10-3 with TRBJ1-2; the D is unclear. V was trimmed by 4 bases and J by 7 bases, leaving 13 bases between them. Germline V gene sequence: CDR1 ENHRY, CDR2 SYGVKD. The CDR3 is 13 residues long. Here the CDR3 DNA reads TGTGCCATCAGTGTCCAGGATAAGAGTGGCTACACCTTC. Residues: CAISVQDKSGYTF.

The V gene is TRBV6-6, the J gene TRBJ2-2; TRBD2 matches 7 bases. The V gene end was trimmed by 4 bases and the J gene end by 6 bases; junction bases not matched to a gene: 8. CDR1 is MNHNY and CDR2 is SVGAGI in the germline V gene (reference sequence). The CDR3 is 15 residues long. The CDR3: CASSFGSGRAGELFF. CDR3 DNA: TGTGCCAGCAGTTTTGGGTCAGGGAGGGCCGGGGAGCTGTTTTTT.

V gene TRBV12-3 or TRBV12-4 combines with J gene TRBJ2-1; D may match TRBD1 or TRBD2 (5 bases each). Trimming stripped 6 bases from V and 5 bases from J, with 11 bases between. The CDR3 length is 13 residues. CDR3 DNA: TGTGCCAGCAGCCGAGGGGTGGACAATGAGCAGTTCTTC. This gives the protein CASSRGVDNEQFF.

Of note for this clonotype: The CDR3 ends on some other residue instead of the conserved phenylalanine or tryptophan, so this is likely a read error. No DNA is shown, since the ends of the CDR3 on it are uncertain; the CDR3 is the one TCRdb lists. The rearrangement links TRBV7-2 to TRBJ1-1. Counting both end residues, the CDR3 totals 10 amino acids. Germline CDR1 reads SGHTA; CDR2 reads FQGNSA. The CDR3: CASSLANLGL.

Only one count was recorded for this clonotype. The chain carries TRBV30 and TRBJ2-5; TRBD2 might be the D (5 bases). Germline-derived CDR1 and CDR2 are GTSNPN and SVGIG (reference sequence). The CDR3 is 11 residues long. The germline V and J ends were trimmed by 5 bases and 5 bases, with 9 bases remaining between them. CDR3 protein: CAWATGETQYF. The CDR3 DNA is TGTGCCTGGGCTACGGGGGAGACCCAGTACTTC. Using reference TRBV30 and TRBJ2-5 for the parts outside the CDR3, the full variable domain is SQTIHQWPATLVQPVGSPLSLECTVEGTSNPNLYWYRQAAGRGLQLLFYSVGIGQISSEVPQNLSASRPQDRQFILSSKKLLLSDSGFYLCAWATGETQYFGPGTRLLVL.

The chain links TRBV18 to TRBJ1-5; D ambiguous. With 3 bases removed from V and 2 bases from J, the gap between germline ends came to 11 bases. CDR1 is KGHSH and CDR2 is LQKENI in the germline V gene. The CDR3 length is 15 residues. This chain's CDR3 is CASSPGLGGNQPQHF. DNA of the CDR3: TGTGCCAGCTCACCGGGTCTCGGGGGCAATCAGCCCCAGCATTTT.

J is TRBJ2-2 and V is TRBV30; D not resolved. Germline CDR1 is GTSNPN and CDR2 is SVGIG (reference sequence). The CDR3 length is 11 residues. The ends were cut back, 8 bases at V and 5 bases at J, with 9 bases in the middle. The CDR3 here is CAHAGTGELFF. CDR3 in DNA: TGTGCCCACGCCGGGACCGGGGAGCTGTTTTTT.

The rearrangement uses TRBV29-1 and TRBJ1-1; D is undetermined. This CDR3 region has 12 residues. Germline V gene data show CDR1 as SQVTM and CDR2 as ANQGSEA. Trimming shortened V by 4 bases and J by 0 bases, and 6 bases separated the two germline ends. The CDR3 bases are TGCAGCGTTGGGGCGGTGAACACTGAAGCTTTCTTT. Translation: CSVGAVNTEAFF.

The genes are TRBV30 and TRBJ1-2; tentatively, D is TRBD1 (5 bases). Trimming shortened V by 6 bases and J by 5 bases, and 16 bases separated the two germline ends. This CDR3 contains 13 residues. Germline assignment: CDR1 GTSNPN and CDR2 SVGIG (reference sequence). The CDR3 loop is CACWGTVGYGYTF. Here the CDR3 DNA reads TGTGCCTGCTGGGGGACGGTAGGGTATGGCTACACCTTC.

This sequence joins TRBV20-1 and TRBJ2-5; 10 nucleotides agree with TRBD2. Germline V gives CDR1 DFQATT, CDR2 SNEGSKA (reference sequence). The CDR3 loop spans 14 amino acids. The trim removed 3 bases at V and 3 bases at J, leaving 4 bases unmatched. CDR3 nucleotides: TGCAGTGCTAGGCTAGCGGGGGCCGAAGAGACCCAGTACTTC. It encodes CSARLAGAEETQYF.

This rearrangement joins TRBV9 to TRBJ2-1, with TRBD2 matching over 13 bases. The CDR3 extends over 17 amino acids. J was trimmed by 8 bases and V by 1 base; bases with no gene match: 9. Germline lookup yields CDR1 SGDLS and CDR2 YYNGEE. Written as DNA, the CDR3 is TGTGCCAGCAGCGTAATGGTAGGGACTAGCGGGGTGGATGAGCAGTTCTTC. Its protein product is CASSVMVGTSGVDEQFF.

The chain links TRBV27 to TRBJ1-6; TRBD1 matches at 7 bases. The CDR3 spans 15 residues. V shed 6 bases, J shed 6 bases, and the junction held 8 bases outside the gene matches. Germline values: CDR1 MNHEY, CDR2 SMNVEV (reference sequence). This chain's CDR3 is CASSGRTGLNSPLHF. CDR3 nucleotide sequence: TGTGCCAGCAGCGGCCGGACAGGCCTTAATTCACCCCTCCACTTT.

This rearrangement joins TRBV5-1 to TRBJ2-7, with 9 bases fitting TRBD1. The trim removed 0 bases at V and 3 bases at J, leaving 7 bases unmatched. The CDR3 is 16 amino acids. Germline values: CDR1 SGHRS, CDR2 YFSETQ. CDR3 amino acids: CASSLGPGQGRYEQYF. The DNA of the CDR3 is TGCGCCAGCAGCTTGGGACCGGGACAGGGACGCTACGAGCAGTACTTC.

The chain combines TRBV30 with TRBJ2-7; D not resolved. Germline V gene lookup returns CDR1 GTSNPN and CDR2 SVGIG (reference sequence). The V and J ends lost 0 bases and 7 bases respectively, with 13 bases between them. There are 13 residues in the CDR3. The CDR3 sequence is CAWSVPPMGEQYF. The CDR3 bases are TGTGCCTGGAGTGTCCCCCCCATGGGTGAGCAGTACTTC.

V usage is TRBV29-1 and J usage is TRBJ2-1, with D perhaps matching TRBD1 (6 bases). Per the germline V gene, CDR1 is SQVTM and CDR2 is ANQGSEA. The length of the CDR3 is 17 residues. V was pared by 6 bases and J by 8 bases, with 29 bases between. CDR3 amino acids: CSVLRQVWGPKSDEQFF. CDR3 nucleotide sequence: TGCAGCGTCCTTCGACAGGTTTGGGGCCCCAAATCGGATGAGCAGTTCTTC.

The chain recombines TRBV20-1 with TRBJ2-1; 13 bases align to TRBD2. Trimming cost V 0 bases and J 7 bases; bases outside gene matches: 15. The CDR3 spans 19 residues. Germline V gene lookup returns CDR1 DFQATT and CDR2 SNEGSKA (reference sequence). The DNA of the CDR3 is TGCAGTGCTAGAGATCCAACTAGCGGGGGGGTAACATATGGGAATGAGCAGTTCTTC. This encodes CSARDPTSGGVTYGNEQFF.

The V call is TRBV19, the J call TRBJ2-7; the D gene is possibly TRBD2 (6 bases). Trimming cost V 4 bases and J 5 bases, with 9 bases left between them. Germline-derived CDR1 and CDR2 are LNHDA and SQIVND (reference sequence). The CDR3 has 12 amino acids. CDR3 sequence reads: CASSSSGDEQYF. The DNA of the CDR3 is TGTGCCAGTAGTAGTAGCGGTGACGAGCAGTACTTC. The variable domain in full, with the rest retrieved from reference TRBV19 and TRBJ2-7, is DGGITQSPKYLFRKEGQNVTLSCEQNLNHDAMYWYRQDPGQGLRLIYYSQIVNDFQKGDIAEGYSVSREKKESFPLTVTSAQKNPTAFYLCASSSSGDEQYFGPGTRLTVT.

The chain carries TRBV23-1 and TRBJ2-7; D is perhaps TRBD1 (6 bases). TRBV23-1 is flagged as an ORF with uncertain function. This CDR3 is built from 15 residues. Between the trimmed V and J ends, which lost 6 bases and 0 bases, there was a span of 15 bases. DNA of the CDR3: TGCGCCAGCAGAAGACAGGAGAGGGGCTCCTACGAGCAGTACGTC. Protein product: CASRRQERGSYEQYV.

The chain uses TRBV7-8 and TRBJ1-6; D might be TRBD1 (6 bases). CDR1 SGHVS and CDR2 FQNEAQ come from the germline V gene. Trimming left V 1 base short and J 9 bases short, with 13 bases between. The CDR3 loop spans 15 amino acids. CDR3 bases: TGTGCCAGCAGCTTAGTGGGGGGCGCGGGTTCACCCCTCCACTTT. Residues: CASSLVGGAGSPLHF.

V is TRBV30 and J is TRBJ2-7, with 7 positions matching TRBD1. This CDR3 comprises 12 residues. Germline V gives CDR1 GTSNPN, CDR2 SVGIG (reference sequence). The J segment lost 0 bases and the V segment lost 4 bases, leaving 0 bases of the junction unmatched. CDR3: CAWTGGSYEQYF. The CDR3 nucleotides are TGTGCCTGGACAGGGGGCTCCTACGAGCAGTACTTC.

CDR3 protein: CSVENSRNEQYV. For the CDR3, the DNA is TGCAGCGTTGAAAACAGTAGAAACGAGCAGTACGTC. The V and J genes are TRBV29-1 and TRBJ2-7; D gene unclear. Trimming took off 2 bases at V and 5 bases at J, with 10 bases between the two ends. Germline V CDR1 and CDR2: SQVTM, ANQGSEA. CDR3 length: 12 residues.

The chain has TRBV20-1 and TRBJ2-7; 9 bases line up with TRBD1. Germline assignment: CDR1 DFQATT and CDR2 SNEGSKA (reference sequence). Trimming at V came to 4 bases and at J to 4 bases, leaving 5 bases not matched to a gene. The CDR3 extends over 13 amino acids. CDR3 bases: TGCAGTGCTACTGGGACAGGGCCTTACGAGCAGTACTTC. It yields the protein CSATGTGPYEQYF.